This T cell receptor (beta chain) was sequenced for a study of Ad26.COV2.S vaccination and SARS-CoV-2 variants. Described treatment: around 19 received Ad26.COV2.S at low or high dose, single or two shots; about 5 received placebo; per-sample allocation not given. Day 63 following the first vaccine or placebo injection was when the samples were taken. The donor was a Boston adult aged 18-55 years. The table came from immunoSEQ multiplex PCR; TCRdb's copy has only in-frame clones and leaves some out. The repertoire holds fewer than 400,000 clones, with about 89% as singletons. Per the germline V gene, CDR1 is KGHSH and CDR2 is LQKENI. The CDR3 has 12 amino acids. Between the trimmed V and J ends, which lost 2 bases and 4 bases, there was a span of 5 bases.

The chain employs TRBV18 and TRBJ1-2, with no clear D. The specimen comprised peripheral blood, sampled in a trial of Ad26.COV2.S vaccine versus placebo. This TCR derives from a person aged 18-65 years who received the Ad26.COV2.S COVID-19 vaccine or a placebo. The DNA of the CDR3 is TGTGCCAGCTCACCAATGGCCTATGGCTACACCTTC. Encoded protein: CASSPMAYGYTF.